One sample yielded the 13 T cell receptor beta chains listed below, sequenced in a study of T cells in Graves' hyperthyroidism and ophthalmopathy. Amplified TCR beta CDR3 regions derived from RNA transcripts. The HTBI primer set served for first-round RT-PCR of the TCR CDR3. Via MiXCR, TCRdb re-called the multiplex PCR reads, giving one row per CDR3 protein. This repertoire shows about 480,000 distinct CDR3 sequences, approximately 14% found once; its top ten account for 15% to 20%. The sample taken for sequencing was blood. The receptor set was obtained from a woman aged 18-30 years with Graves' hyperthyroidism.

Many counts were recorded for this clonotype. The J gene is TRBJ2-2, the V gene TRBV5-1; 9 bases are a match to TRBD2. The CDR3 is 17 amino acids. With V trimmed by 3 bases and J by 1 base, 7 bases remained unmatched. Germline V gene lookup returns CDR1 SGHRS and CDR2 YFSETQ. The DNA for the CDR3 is TGCGCCAGCAGCTGGAGTAGCGGGAGTTGGAACACCGGGGAGCTGTTTTTT. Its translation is CASSWSSGSWNTGELFF.

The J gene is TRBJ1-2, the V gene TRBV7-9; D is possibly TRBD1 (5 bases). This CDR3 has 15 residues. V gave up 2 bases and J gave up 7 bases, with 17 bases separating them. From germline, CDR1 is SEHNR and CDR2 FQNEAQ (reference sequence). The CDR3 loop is CASSLRGPVGAGYTF. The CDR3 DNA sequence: TGTGCCAGCAGCTTAAGGGGCCCCGTGGGCGCTGGCTACACCTTC.

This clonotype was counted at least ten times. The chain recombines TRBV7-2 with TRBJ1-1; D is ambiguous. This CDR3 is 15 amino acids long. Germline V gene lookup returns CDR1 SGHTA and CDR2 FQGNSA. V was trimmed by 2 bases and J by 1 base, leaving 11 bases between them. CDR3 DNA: TGTGCCAGCAGCTTAATGGGGAACCCGAACACTGAAGCTTTCTTT. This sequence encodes CASSLMGNPNTEAFF.

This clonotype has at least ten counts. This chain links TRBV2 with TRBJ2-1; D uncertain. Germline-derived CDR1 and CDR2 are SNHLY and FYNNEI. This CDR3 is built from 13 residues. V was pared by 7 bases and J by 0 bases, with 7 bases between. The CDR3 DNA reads TGTGCCAGCATGACCAACTCCTACAATGAGCAGTTCTTC. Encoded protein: CASMTNSYNEQFF.

The CDR3 nucleotides read TGTGCCAGCAGCTTAACTAGCGGGAGGGCAGCCGAGCAGTTCTTC. It specifies CASSLTSGRAAEQFF. The rearrangement uses TRBV11-2 and TRBJ2-1, with TRBD2 identical over 13 bases. V lost 2 bases to trimming and J lost 10 bases; unmatched junction nucleotides: 5. Germline V gene sequence: CDR1 SGHAT, CDR2 FQNNGV. The CDR3 is made up of 15 amino acids. The complete variable domain, with remaining parts taken from reference TRBV11-2 and TRBJ2-1, reads EAGVAQSPRYKIIEKRQSVAFWCNPISGHATLYWYQQILGQGPKLLIQFQNNGVVDDSQLPKDRFSAERLKGVDSTLKIQPAKLEDSAVYLCASSLTSGRAAEQFFGPGTRLTVL.

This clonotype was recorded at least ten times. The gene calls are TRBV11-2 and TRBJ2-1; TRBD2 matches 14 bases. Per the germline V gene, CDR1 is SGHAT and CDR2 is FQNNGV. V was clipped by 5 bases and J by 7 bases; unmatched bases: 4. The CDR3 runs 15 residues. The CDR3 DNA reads TGTGCCAGCAGCAAGACTAGCGGGAGGGGGAATGAGCAGTTCTTC. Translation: CASSKTSGRGNEQFF.

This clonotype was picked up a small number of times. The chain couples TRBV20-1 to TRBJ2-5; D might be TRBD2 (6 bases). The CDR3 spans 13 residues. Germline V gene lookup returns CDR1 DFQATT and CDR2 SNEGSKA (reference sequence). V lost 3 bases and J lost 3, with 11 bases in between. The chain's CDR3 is CSASGGEEETQYF. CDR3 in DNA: TGCAGTGCTAGCGGAGGGGAGGAAGAGACCCAGTACTTC.

CDR3 protein: CASWTGAVETQYF. CDR3 nucleotides: TGTGCCTCCTGGACAGGGGCTGTTGAGACCCAGTACTTC. The chain is built from TRBV27 and TRBJ2-5; 9 positions agree with TRBD1. The CDR3 is 13 amino acids. The V and J ends lost 11 bases and 5 bases, in that order; junction bases with no gene match: 9. Germline CDR1 and CDR2: MNHEY and SMNVEV (reference sequence).

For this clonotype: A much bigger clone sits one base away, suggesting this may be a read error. The CDR3 DNA follows: TGTGCCAGCAGTATGGGGGTTGGAGAGACCCAGTACTTC. This translates into CASSMGVGETQYF. This chain connects TRBV12-3 or TRBV12-4 to TRBJ2-5; either TRBD1 or TRBD2 may supply D (5 bases each). Trimming left V 5 bases short and J 4 bases short, with 11 bases between. The CDR3 covers 13 residues.

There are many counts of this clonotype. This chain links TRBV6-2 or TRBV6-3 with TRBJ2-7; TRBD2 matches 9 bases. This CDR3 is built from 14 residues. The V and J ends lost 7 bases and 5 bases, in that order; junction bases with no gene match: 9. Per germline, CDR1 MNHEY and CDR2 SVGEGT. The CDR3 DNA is TGTGCCAGCACCCGAGATGGGACTAGCAACGAGCAGTACGTC. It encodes CASTRDGTSNEQYV.

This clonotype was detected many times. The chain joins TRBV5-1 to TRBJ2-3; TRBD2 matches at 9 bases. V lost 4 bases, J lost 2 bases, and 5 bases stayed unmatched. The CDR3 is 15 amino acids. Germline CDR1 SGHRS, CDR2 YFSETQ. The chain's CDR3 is CASSRLAESTDTQYF. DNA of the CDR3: TGCGCCAGCAGCCGACTAGCGGAATCCACAGATACGCAGTATTTT.

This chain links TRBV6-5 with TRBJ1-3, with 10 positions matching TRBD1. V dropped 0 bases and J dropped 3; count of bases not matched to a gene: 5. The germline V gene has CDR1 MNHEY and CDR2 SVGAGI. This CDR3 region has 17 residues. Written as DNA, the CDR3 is TGTGCCAGCAGTTACTCTCGACAGGGGGCGTATGGAAACACCATATATTTT. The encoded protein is CASSYSRQGAYGNTIYF.

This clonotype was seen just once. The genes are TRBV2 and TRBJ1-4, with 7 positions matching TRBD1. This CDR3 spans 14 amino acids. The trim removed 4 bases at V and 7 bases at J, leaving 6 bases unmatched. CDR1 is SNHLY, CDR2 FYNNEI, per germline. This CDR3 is CASSAGTALEKLFF. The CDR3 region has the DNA TGTGCCAGCAGTGCCGGGACAGCGCTTGAAAAACTGTTTTTT.